The 22 T cell receptor beta chains listed next were all sequenced from one sample in a study of T cells in placental villitis. Sequencing used immunoSEQ v4. Repertoires were generated with immunoSEQ multiplex PCR, while TCRdb's copy carries only in-frame clones and drops some. The sample records 3,200 or so clones, 70% to 80% being singletons. The sequenced sample was placental tissue containing maternal and fetal cells. These receptors originate from a human patient with infectious villitis; the placental T cells may come from both mother and fetus.

The chain carries TRBV27 and TRBJ2-2; D is uncertain. V lost 5 bases to trimming and J lost 6 bases, with 7 bases between them. CDR3 length: 12 residues. Germline V gene lookup returns CDR1 MNHEY and CDR2 SMNVEV (reference sequence). CDR3 in DNA: TGTGCCAGCAGTCCAGTCGCCGGGGAGCTGTTTTTT. Amino acids: CASSPVAGELFF.

The chain has TRBV21-1 and TRBJ2-5. TRBV21-1 is a pseudogene segment. This CDR3 is built from 11 residues. In DNA form, the CDR3 reads TGTGCCAGCAGCAAAGGGGAGACCCAGTACTTC. The encoded protein is CASSKGETQYF.

V gene TRBV4-2 combines with J gene TRBJ2-3; 10 positions agree with TRBD2. This CDR3 has 17 amino acids. The V gene end was trimmed by 0 bases and the J gene end by 2 bases; junction bases not matched to a gene: 5. Germline-derived CDR1 and CDR2 are LGHNA and YNFKEQ. DNA of the CDR3: TGTGCCAGCAGCCAAGAGGGCAGCGGGAGGGCCACAGATACGCAGTATTTT. It codes for CASSQEGSGRATDTQYF.

The chain's CDR3 is CATSRVKNTGELFF. The CDR3 nucleotides are TGTGCCACCAGCAGAGTTAAGAACACCGGGGAGCTGTTTTTT. This chain connects TRBV15 to TRBJ2-2; D unresolved. Germline CDR1 reads LNHNV; CDR2 reads YYDKDF (reference sequence). CDR3 length: 14 residues. The V end was cut by 1 base, the J end by 1 base, with 4 bases between. Supplemented by reference TRBV15 and TRBJ2-2, the full variable domain reads DAMVIQNPRYQVTQFGKPVTLSCSQTLNHNVMYWYQQKSSQAPKLLFHYYDKDFNNEADTPDNFQSRRPNTSFCFLDIRSPGLGDTAMYLCATSRVKNTGELFFGEGSRLTVL.

The genes are TRBV13 and TRBJ2-1, with 9 bases aligning to TRBD1. Germline-derived CDR1 and CDR2 are PRHDT and FYEKMQ (reference sequence). This CDR3 region has 15 residues. The V gene end was trimmed by 4 bases and the J gene end by 7 bases; junction bases not matched to a gene: 8. Here the CDR3 DNA reads TGTGCCAGCAGCTCCCCAGGGACAGGGAAGAATGAGCAGTTCTTC. Protein: CASSSPGTGKNEQFF.

This clone was recorded only once. The chain couples TRBV5-1 to TRBJ1-5, with a tentative D call TRBD1 (5 bases). Germline-derived CDR1 and CDR2 are SGHRS and YFSETQ. Trimming shortened V by 2 bases and J by 2 bases, and 5 bases separated the two germline ends. This CDR3 is 13 amino acids long. The CDR3 region has the DNA TGCGCCAGCAGCTTCAGGGGCAATCAGCCCCAGCATTTT. It yields the protein CASSFRGNQPQHF.

J is TRBJ1-4 and V is TRBV7-9; a weak D match, TRBD1 (5 bases). With 3 bases removed from V and 0 bases from J, the gap between germline ends came to 8 bases. The CDR3 has 15 amino acids. Germline CDR1 is SEHNR and CDR2 is FQNEAQ (reference sequence). This CDR3 is CASSLGPSTNEKLFF. Written as DNA, the CDR3 is TGTGCCAGCAGCTTGGGGCCCTCAACTAATGAAAAACTGTTTTTT.

The chain joins TRBV5-6 to TRBJ2-3; 9 bases line up with TRBD1. Trimming took 3 bases from V and 5 from J; bases not matched to a gene: 10. The V gene's germline CDR1 is SGHDT and CDR2 YYEEEE. This CDR3 has 16 amino acids. The CDR3 reads CASSSTGGAPGDTQYF. CDR3 bases: TGTGCCAGCAGCTCCACAGGGGGCGCCCCCGGAGATACGCAGTATTTT.

This clone was detected only once. The genes are TRBV19 and TRBJ2-1, with 10 bases identical to TRBD2. The CDR3 consists of 14 residues. Trimming cost V 5 bases and J 6 bases; bases outside gene matches: 4. From germline, CDR1 is LNHDA and CDR2 SQIVND (reference sequence). Here the CDR3 reads CASSLLAGVNEQFF. The CDR3 nucleotides read TGTGCCAGTAGTCTCCTAGCGGGAGTCAATGAGCAGTTCTTC. Using reference TRBV19 and TRBJ2-1 for the parts outside the CDR3, the full variable domain is DGGITQSPKYLFRKEGQNVTLSCEQNLNHDAMYWYRQDPGQGLRLIYYSQIVNDFQKGDIAEGYSVSREKKESFPLTVTSAQKNPTAFYLCASSLLAGVNEQFFGPGTRLTVL.

A few counts support this clone. The junction and the germline gene differ at one end; a read error may be behind it. The chain carries TRBV5-6 and TRBJ2-2; a possible D gene is TRBD2 (5 bases). The CDR3 contains 13 residues. From germline, CDR1 is SGHDT and CDR2 YYEEEE. The CDR3 sequence is CASSLDRHRGAVF. Written as DNA, the CDR3 is TGTGCCAGCAGCTTGGATAGACACCGGGGAGCTGTTTTT.

In DNA, the CDR3 is TGCAGTGCTGCTCGTGGTGAGCAGTTCTTC. This translates into CSAARGEQFF. The chain links TRBV20-1 to TRBJ2-1; the D is unclear. V lost 5 bases, J lost 9 bases, and 8 bases lay in between. The length of the CDR3 is 10 residues. Germline CDR1 DFQATT, CDR2 SNEGSKA (reference sequence).

About this clone itself: Other nucleotide sequences in the sample specify the same CDR3. The V gene is TRBV4-1, the J gene TRBJ2-3; D may correspond to TRBD1 or TRBD2 (7 bases each). Trimming took 0 bases from V and 5 from J, leaving 15 bases between them. This CDR3 is 16 amino acids long. Germline-derived CDR1 and CDR2 are MGHRA and YSYEKL. CDR3 region: CASSQESRGGEDTQYF. The CDR3 DNA sequence: TGCGCCAGCAGCCAAGAATCCAGGGGGGGCGAAGATACGCAGTATTTT.

The rearrangement uses TRBV29-1 and TRBJ2-7; 10 bases are shared with TRBD1. CDR1 is SQVTM and CDR2 is ANQGSEA in the germline V gene. The V segment lost 6 bases and the J segment 3 bases; nucleotides outside the gene matches: 5. There are 13 residues in the CDR3. In nucleotides, the CDR3 is TGCAGCGTGAAGGGACAGGGGATCTACGAGCAGTACTTC. This gives the protein CSVKGQGIYEQYF.

Here the CDR3 reads CASSILAGGNEQFF. The CDR3 DNA follows: TGTGCCAGTAGTATTCTAGCGGGGGGAAATGAGCAGTTCTTC. The chain recombines TRBV19 with TRBJ2-1, with 11 bases fitting TRBD2. In germline, CDR1 is LNHDA, CDR2 SQIVND (reference sequence). Losses at the gene ends were 3 bases for V and 7 bases for J; bases not matched to a gene: 2. This CDR3 contains 14 residues.

The chain is built from TRBV27 and TRBJ2-1, with D unresolved. The CDR3 loop spans 14 amino acids. Germline assignment: CDR1 MNHEY and CDR2 SMNVEV (reference sequence). Trimming pared 0 bases from V and 7 bases from J, leaving 10 bases between. This CDR3 is CASSLSSFGNEQFF. Written as DNA, the CDR3 is TGTGCCAGCAGTTTATCGAGCTTTGGGAATGAGCAGTTCTTC.

The chain is built from TRBV19 and TRBJ1-2, with 7 bases fitting TRBD1. Germline loops: CDR1 LNHDA, CDR2 SQIVND (reference sequence). V shed 6 bases and J 4 bases; nucleotides not matched to a gene: 8. This CDR3 has 14 amino acids. The DNA of the CDR3 is TGTGCCAGTAGGGTTGACAGGGATCCCTATGGCTACACCTTC. Its translation: CASRVDRDPYGYTF. Combining the CDR3 with reference TRBV19 and TRBJ1-2 gives the whole variable domain DGGITQSPKYLFRKEGQNVTLSCEQNLNHDAMYWYRQDPGQGLRLIYYSQIVNDFQKGDIAEGYSVSREKKESFPLTVTSAQKNPTAFYLCASRVDRDPYGYTFGSGTRLTVV.

A few counts support this clone. This chain connects TRBV11-2 to TRBJ1-1; a possible D gene is TRBD1 (6 bases). V shed 6 bases and J shed 7 bases, with 18 bases lying between them. The CDR3 totals 14 residues. CDR1 and CDR2 from the germline V gene are SGHAT and FQNNGV. The CDR3 is CASRSSDRLGEAFF. As DNA, the CDR3 is TGTGCCAGCAGATCTTCCGACAGGTTGGGTGAAGCTTTCTTT.

This chain uses TRBV5-4 with TRBJ1-1; D call uncertain. Germline V gene data show CDR1 as SGHNT and CDR2 as YYREEE (reference sequence). V was clipped by 0 bases and J by 1 base, with 7 bases between them. This CDR3 comprises 14 residues. The CDR3 loop reads CASSLDSGNTEAFF. The CDR3 DNA reads as TGTGCCAGCAGCTTGGACAGCGGGAACACTGAAGCTTTCTTT. The full variable domain, with the rest looked up from reference TRBV5-4 and TRBJ1-1, is ETGVTQSPTHLIKTRGQQVTLRCSSQSGHNTVSWYQQALGQGPQFIFQYYREEENGRGNFPPRFSGLQFPNYSSELNVNALELDDSALYLCASSLDSGNTEAFFGQGTRLTVV.

The chain has TRBV4-1 and TRBJ2-5, with 9 bases matching TRBD2. Trimming took 4 bases from V and 2 from J; bases not matched to a gene: 14. From germline, CDR1 is MGHRA and CDR2 YSYEKL. CDR3 length equals 18 residues. Written as DNA, the CDR3 is TGCGCCAGCAGCCTTTCCGGGACTAGCAGGGAAATACAAGAGACCCAGTACTTC. Amino acid sequence: CASSLSGTSREIQETQYF.

J is TRBJ2-1 and V is TRBV6-5; 9 nucleotides line up with TRBD2. The CDR3 length is 16 residues. Unmatched junction bases numbered 5, after V lost 2 bases and J lost 3 bases. From germline, CDR1 is MNHEY and CDR2 SVGAGI. The CDR3 spells CASSYRSSGVYNEQFF. In nucleotides, the CDR3 is TGTGCCAGCAGTTACCGGTCTAGCGGGGTCTACAATGAGCAGTTCTTC.

This clone was seen a single time. This rearrangement joins TRBV2 to TRBJ2-1; no clear D gene. The CDR3 covers 12 residues. Trimming shortened V by 6 bases and J by 6 bases, and 9 bases separated the two germline ends. Germline loops: CDR1 SNHLY, CDR2 FYNNEI. The CDR3 DNA is TGTGCCAGCAGCCCAATCGGCAATGAGCAGTTCTTC. It is translated as CASSPIGNEQFF.

This clone was counted only a few times. The chain carries TRBV9 and TRBJ1-1; D is perhaps TRBD1 (6 bases). Trimming pared 1 base from V and 4 bases from J, leaving 11 bases between. This CDR3 contains 14 residues. Germline V gene lookup returns CDR1 SGDLS and CDR2 YYNGEE. The CDR3 here is CASSVSQGFTEAFF. Here the CDR3 DNA reads TGTGCCAGCAGCGTATCACAGGGATTCACTGAAGCTTTCTTT.